This TCR beta chain comes out of a study of T-cell memory formation after mild COVID-19. CDR3 length equals 16 residues. CDR1 is LGHDT and CDR2 is YNNKEL in the germline V gene (reference sequence). Trimming cost V 4 bases and J 0 bases, with 13 bases left between them. TCRdb analysed the 5' RACE reads with MiXCR anew, one entry per CDR3 protein. In the table there are tens of thousands of distinct CDR3 sequences, about 23% of which are singletons. The chain employs TRBV3-1 and TRBJ2-1, with D unresolved. This TCR derives from a man in his late teens or twenties who had mild COVID-19 (a few samples of this study predate the infection). Cell type and time point are not known. The sequenced sample was PBMCs or a T cell subset sorted from them (not recorded which). The CDR3 region has the DNA TGTGCCAGCAGCCCGCAGGACGGAAGCTCCTACAATGAGCAGTTCTTC. Translating gives CASSPQDGSSYNEQFF.